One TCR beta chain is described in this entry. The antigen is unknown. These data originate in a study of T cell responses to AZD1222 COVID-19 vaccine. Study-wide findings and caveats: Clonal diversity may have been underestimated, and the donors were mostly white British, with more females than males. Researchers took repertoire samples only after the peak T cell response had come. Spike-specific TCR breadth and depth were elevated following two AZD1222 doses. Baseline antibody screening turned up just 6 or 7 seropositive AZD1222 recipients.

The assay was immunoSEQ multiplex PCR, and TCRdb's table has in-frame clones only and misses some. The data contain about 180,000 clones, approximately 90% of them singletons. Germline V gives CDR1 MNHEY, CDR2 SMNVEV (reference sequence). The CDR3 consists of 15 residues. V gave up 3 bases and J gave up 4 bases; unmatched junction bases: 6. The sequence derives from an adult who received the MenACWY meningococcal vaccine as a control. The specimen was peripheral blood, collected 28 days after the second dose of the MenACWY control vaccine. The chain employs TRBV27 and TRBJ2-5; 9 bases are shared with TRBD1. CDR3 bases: TGTGCCAGCAGTTTGTTACAGGGGGCCCCAGAGACCCAGTACTTC. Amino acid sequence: CASSLLQGAPETQYF.